Only a few counts were recorded for the clone carrying this TCR beta chain. Active moderate-to-severe ophthalmopathy, Clinical Activity Score at least 3, NOSPECS at least 4, under 3 months' duration. Pregnant or lactating patients were excluded, as were those with uncontrolled infection or other autoimmune disease. An approximately 10 ml volume of fresh peripheral blood provided the PBMCs. The sample comes from a study of T cells in Graves' hyperthyroidism and ophthalmopathy. Background on the study: At the time of initial diagnosis and before any treatment, peripheral blood was collected.

Germline CDR1 and CDR2: LNHNV and YYDKDF (reference sequence). V dropped 1 base and J dropped 4 bases, with 19 bases sitting between them. This CDR3 has 17 residues. There were TCR beta CDR3 regions amplified from RNA transcripts. HTBI primers were used for first-round RT-PCR of the TCR CDR3. A single record per CDR3 protein comes from TCRdb applying MiXCR to the multiplex PCR reads. The sample has nearly 600,000 distinct CDR3 sequences; about 14% are singletons. Material for sequencing was blood. The sequence derives from a young woman with Graves' ophthalmopathy. The chain carries TRBV15 and TRBJ1-2, with a weak D call TRBD1 (6 bases). CDR3 sequence (DNA): TGTGCCACCAGCAGAGGAGGGGGGTGGGGGGATGGCTATGGCTACACCTTC. Translation gives CATSRGGGWGDGYGYTF.